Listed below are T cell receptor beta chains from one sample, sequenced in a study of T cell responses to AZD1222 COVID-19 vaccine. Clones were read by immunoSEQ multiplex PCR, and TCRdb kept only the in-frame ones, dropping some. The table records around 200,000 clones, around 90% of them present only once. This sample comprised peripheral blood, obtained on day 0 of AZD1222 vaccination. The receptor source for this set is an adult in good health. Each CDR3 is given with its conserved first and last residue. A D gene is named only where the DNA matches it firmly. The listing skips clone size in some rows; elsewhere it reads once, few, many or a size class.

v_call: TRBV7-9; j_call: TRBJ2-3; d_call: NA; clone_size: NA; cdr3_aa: CASSPYRDTQYF; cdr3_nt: TGTGCCAGCAGCCCGTACAGGGATACGCAGTATTTT
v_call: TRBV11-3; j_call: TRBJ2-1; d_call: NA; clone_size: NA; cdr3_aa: CASSLSAGYSYNEQFF; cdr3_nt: TGTGCCAGCAGCTTAAGCGCGGGGTACTCCTACAATGAGCAGTTCTTC
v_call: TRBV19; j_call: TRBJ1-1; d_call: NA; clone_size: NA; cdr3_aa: CASSANSGTEAFF; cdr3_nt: TGTGCCAGTAGTGCTAACAGCGGCACTGAAGCTTTCTTT
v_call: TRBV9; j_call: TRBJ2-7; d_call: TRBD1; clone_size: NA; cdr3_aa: CASSVASGGSYEQYF; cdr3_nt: TGTGCCAGCAGCGTAGCGTCAGGGGGCTCCTACGAGCAGTACTTC
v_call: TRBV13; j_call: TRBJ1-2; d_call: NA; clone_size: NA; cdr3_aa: CASSSGPRWNGYTF; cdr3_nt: TGTGCCAGCAGCTCGGGACCGCGGTGGAATGGCTACACCTTC
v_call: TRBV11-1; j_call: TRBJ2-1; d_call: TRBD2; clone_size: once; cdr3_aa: CASSPRLAGGPNEQFF; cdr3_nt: TGTGCCAGCAGCCCCAGACTAGCGGGAGGGCCAAATGAGCAGTTCTTC
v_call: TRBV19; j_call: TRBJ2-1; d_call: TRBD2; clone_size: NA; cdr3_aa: CASSGGPLAGGSYNEQFF; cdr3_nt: TGTGCCAGTAGTGGGGGACCTCTAGCGGGGGGCTCCTACAATGAGCAGTTCTTC
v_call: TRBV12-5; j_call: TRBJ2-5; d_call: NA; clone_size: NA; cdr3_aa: CASGFTPEQETQYF; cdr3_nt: TGTGCTAGTGGTTTCACCCCGGAGCAAGAGACCCAGTACTTC
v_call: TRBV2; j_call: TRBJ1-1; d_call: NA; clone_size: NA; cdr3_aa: CASSPGGRGNTEAFF; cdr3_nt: TGTGCCAGCAGCCCGGGGGGCAGGGGGAACACTGAAGCTTTCTTT
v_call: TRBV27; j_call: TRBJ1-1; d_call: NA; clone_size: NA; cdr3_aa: CASSFTWQTEAFF; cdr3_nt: TGTGCCAGCAGTTTCACGTGGCAAACTGAAGCTTTCTTT
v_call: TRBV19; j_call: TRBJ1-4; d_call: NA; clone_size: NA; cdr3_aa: CASSIGGITNEKLFF; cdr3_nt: TGTGCCAGTAGTATAGGAGGGATCACTAATGAAAAACTGTTTTTT
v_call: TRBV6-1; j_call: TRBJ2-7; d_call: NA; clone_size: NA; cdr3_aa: CASSENYEQYF; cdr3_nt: TGTGCCAGCAGTGAGAACTACGAGCAGTACTTC
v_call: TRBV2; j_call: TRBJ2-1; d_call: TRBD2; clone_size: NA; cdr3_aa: CASSLSGVGNEQFF; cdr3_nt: TGTGCCAGCAGCCTTAGCGGGGTGGGCAATGAGCAGTTCTTC
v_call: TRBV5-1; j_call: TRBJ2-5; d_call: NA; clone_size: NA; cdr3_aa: CASSLQETQYF; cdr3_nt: TGCGCCAGCAGCTTGCAAGAGACCCAGTACTTC
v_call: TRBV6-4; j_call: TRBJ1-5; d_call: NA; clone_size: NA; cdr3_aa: CASSDSRDFHSNQPQHF; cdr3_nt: TGTGCCAGCAGTGACTCGCGGGACTTTCATAGCAATCAGCCCCAGCATTTT
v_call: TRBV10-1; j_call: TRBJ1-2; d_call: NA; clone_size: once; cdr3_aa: CASSESIAYGYTF; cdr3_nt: TGCGCCAGCAGTGAGTCGATAGCGTATGGCTACACCTTC
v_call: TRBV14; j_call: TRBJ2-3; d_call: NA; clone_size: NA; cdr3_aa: CASSPRLRTDTQYF; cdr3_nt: TGTGCCAGCAGCCCGAGACTGCGCACAGATACGCAGTATTTT
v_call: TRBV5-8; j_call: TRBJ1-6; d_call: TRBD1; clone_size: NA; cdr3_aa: CANTGVTYNSPLHF; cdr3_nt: TGTGCCAACACAGGGGTCACCTATAATTCACCCCTCCACTTT
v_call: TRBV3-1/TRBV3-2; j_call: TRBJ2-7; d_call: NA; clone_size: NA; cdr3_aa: CASSQGSGWAEQYF; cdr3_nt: TGTGCCAGCAGCCAAGGTAGTGGGTGGGCCGAGCAGTACTTC
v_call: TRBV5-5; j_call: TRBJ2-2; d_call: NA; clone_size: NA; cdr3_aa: CASRPLRGGSYNTGELFF; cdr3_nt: TGTGCCAGCAGACCCCTTAGAGGGGGATCCTATAACACCGGGGAGCTGTTTTTT
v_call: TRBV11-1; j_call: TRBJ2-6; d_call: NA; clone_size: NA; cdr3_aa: CASSLRSTGANVLTF; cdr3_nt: TGTGCCAGCAGCTTAAGGAGTACTGGGGCCAACGTCCTGACTTTC
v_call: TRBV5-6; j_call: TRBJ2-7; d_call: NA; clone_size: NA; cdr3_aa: CASSLPRARGEQYF; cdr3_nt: TGTGCCAGCAGCTTGCCCCGGGCCCGAGGGGAGCAGTACTTC
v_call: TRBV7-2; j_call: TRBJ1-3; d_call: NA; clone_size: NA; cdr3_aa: CASSLGGSGNTIYF; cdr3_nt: TGTGCCAGCAGCTTAGGGGGCTCTGGAAACACCATATATTTT
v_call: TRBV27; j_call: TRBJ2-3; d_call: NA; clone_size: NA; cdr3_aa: CASSIGLRDTQYF; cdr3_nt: TGTGCCAGCAGCATCGGACTGAGGGATACGCAGTATTTT
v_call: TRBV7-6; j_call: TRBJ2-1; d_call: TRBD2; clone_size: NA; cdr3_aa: CASSLLLAGGRRNEQFF; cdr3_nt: TGTGCCAGCAGCTTATTACTAGCGGGAGGCCGCCGCAATGAGCAGTTCTTC
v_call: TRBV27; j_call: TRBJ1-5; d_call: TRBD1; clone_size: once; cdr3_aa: CASRRQGGYSNQPQHF; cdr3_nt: TGTGCCAGCAGACGACAGGGGGGCTATAGCAATCAGCCCCAGCATTTT
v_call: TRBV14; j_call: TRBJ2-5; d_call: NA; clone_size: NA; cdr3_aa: CASSQDGTPGETQYF; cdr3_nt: TGTGCCAGCAGCCAAGACGGGACCCCGGGGGAGACCCAGTACTTC
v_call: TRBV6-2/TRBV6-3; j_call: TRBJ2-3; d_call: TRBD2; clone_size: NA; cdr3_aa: CASSNRLAGLTQYF; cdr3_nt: TGTGCCAGCAGTAACCGACTAGCGGGGCTTACGCAGTATTTT
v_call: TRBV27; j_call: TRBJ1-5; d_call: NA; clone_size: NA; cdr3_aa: CASSSPLFGTFYSNQPQHF; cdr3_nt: TGTGCCAGCAGTTCCCCCCTCTTCGGGACATTCTATAGCAATCAGCCCCAGCATTTT
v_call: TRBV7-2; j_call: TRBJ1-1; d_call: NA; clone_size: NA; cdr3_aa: CASSLAGAGNTEAFF; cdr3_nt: TGTGCCAGCAGCCTAGCGGGGGCGGGCAACACTGAAGCTTTCTTT
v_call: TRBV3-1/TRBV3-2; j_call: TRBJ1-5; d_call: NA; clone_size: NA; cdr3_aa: CASSQDRQVYQPQHF; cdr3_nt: TGTGCCAGCAGCCAAGATCGGCAGGTTTATCAGCCCCAGCATTTT
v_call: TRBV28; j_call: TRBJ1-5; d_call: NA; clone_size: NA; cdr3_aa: CASSETTGRGQPQHF; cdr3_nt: TGTGCCAGCAGTGAAACGACCGGGCGGGGTCAGCCCCAGCATTTT
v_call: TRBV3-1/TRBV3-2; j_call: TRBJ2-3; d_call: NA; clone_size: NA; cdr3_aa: CAVLGTDTQYF; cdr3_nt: TGTGCCGTTCTCGGTACAGATACGCAGTATTTT
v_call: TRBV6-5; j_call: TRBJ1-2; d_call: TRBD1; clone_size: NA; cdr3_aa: CACNRDRDYGYTF; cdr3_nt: TGTGCCTGCAACCGGGACAGGGATTATGGCTACACCTTC
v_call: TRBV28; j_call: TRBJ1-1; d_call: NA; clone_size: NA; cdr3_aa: CASSGMVWGGNTEAFF; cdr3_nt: TGTGCCAGCAGTGGGATGGTATGGGGGGGGAACACTGAAGCTTTCTTT
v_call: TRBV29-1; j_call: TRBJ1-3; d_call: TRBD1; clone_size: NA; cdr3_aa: CSVDRAGGNTIYF; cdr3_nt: TGCAGCGTAGACAGGGCGGGTGGAAACACCATATATTTT
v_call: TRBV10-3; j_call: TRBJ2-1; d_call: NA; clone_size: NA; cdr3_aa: CAISEQGYNEQFF; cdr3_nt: TGTGCCATCAGTGAGCAGGGCTACAATGAGCAGTTCTTC
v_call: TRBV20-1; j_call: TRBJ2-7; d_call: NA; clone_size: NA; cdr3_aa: CSASYGSHSYEQYF; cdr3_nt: TGCAGTGCTAGTTACGGGAGCCACTCCTACGAGCAGTACTTC
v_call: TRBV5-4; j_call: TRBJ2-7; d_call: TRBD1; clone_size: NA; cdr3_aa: CASHRDSTYEQYF; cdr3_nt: TGTGCCAGCCACCGGGACAGTACCTACGAGCAGTACTTC
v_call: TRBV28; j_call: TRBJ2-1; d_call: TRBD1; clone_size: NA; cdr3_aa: CASSLPGDRGEQFF; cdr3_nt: TGTGCCAGCAGTTTACCGGGAGACAGGGGTGAGCAGTTCTTC
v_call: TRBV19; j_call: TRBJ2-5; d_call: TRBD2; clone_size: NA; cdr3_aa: CASSRASTSGGGETQYF; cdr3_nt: TGTGCCAGTAGTAGGGCCTCGACTAGCGGGGGGGGAGAGACCCAGTACTTC
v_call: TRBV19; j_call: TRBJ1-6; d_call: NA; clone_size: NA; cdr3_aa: CASSMQGGNSPLHF; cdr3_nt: TGTGCCAGTAGTATGCAGGGTGGAAATTCACCCCTCCACTTT
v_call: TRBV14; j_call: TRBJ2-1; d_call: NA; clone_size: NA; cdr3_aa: CASSQDPGMGGNEQFF; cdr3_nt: TGTGCCAGCAGCCAAGATCCGGGGATGGGTGGGAATGAGCAGTTCTTC
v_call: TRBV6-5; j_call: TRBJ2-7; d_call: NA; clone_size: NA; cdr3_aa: CASGPGAYEQYF; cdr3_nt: TGTGCCAGCGGGCCAGGAGCCTACGAGCAGTACTTC
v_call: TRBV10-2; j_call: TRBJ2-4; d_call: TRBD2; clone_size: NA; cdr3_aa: CASSGGWGGDIQYF; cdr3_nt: TGCGCCAGCAGTGGGGGATGGGGAGGGGACATTCAGTACTTC
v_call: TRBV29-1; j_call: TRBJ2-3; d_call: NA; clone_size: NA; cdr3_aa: CSIRESVADTQYF; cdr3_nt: TGCAGCATCAGGGAGTCTGTCGCAGATACGCAGTATTTT
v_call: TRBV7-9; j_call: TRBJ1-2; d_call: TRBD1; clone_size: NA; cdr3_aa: CASSFGTGGGGYTF; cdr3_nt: TGTGCCAGCAGCTTCGGGACAGGGGGAGGTGGCTACACCTTC
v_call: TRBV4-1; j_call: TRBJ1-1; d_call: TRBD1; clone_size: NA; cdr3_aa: CASSQTGGNTEAFF; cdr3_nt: TGCGCCAGCAGCCAAACAGGGGGCAACACTGAAGCTTTCTTT